The T cell receptor (beta chain) described here comes from a study of T cell responses to AZD1222 COVID-19 vaccine. Study observations and caveats: The sample set comprised mostly white British donors with more females, and clonal diversity was possibly underestimated.

Clones were sequenced by immunoSEQ multiplex PCR, and TCRdb holds only the in-frame ones, with some missing. The sample has approximately 120,000 clones, roughly 92% seen once. A word on this clone: The antigen remains undetermined.

The CDR3 runs 15 residues. The V gene lost 3 bases and the J gene lost 1 base, with 13 bases spanning the gap. Germline loops: CDR1 SGDLS, CDR2 YYNGEE. This sample comprised peripheral blood, obtained on day 0 of AZD1222 vaccination. V gene TRBV9 combines with J gene TRBJ1-2; D gene uncertain. The origin of this receptor is an adult in good health. Here the CDR3 DNA reads TGTGCCAGCAGCGCCTCCTGGATTGATAACTATGGCTACACCTTC. Its protein product is CASSASWIDNYGYTF. The variable domain in full, with the rest retrieved from reference TRBV9 and TRBJ1-2, is DSGVTQTPKHLITATGQRVTLRCSPRSGDLSVYWYQQSLDQGLQFLIQYYNGEERAKGNILERFSAQQFPDLHSELNLSSLELGDSALYFCASSASWIDNYGYTFGSGTRLTVV.